This T cell receptor beta chain was obtained from a study of T cells after yellow fever vaccination. The CDR3 totals 12 residues. The ends were cut back, 6 bases at V and 5 bases at J, with 10 bases in the middle. The V gene's germline CDR1 is MGHRA and CDR2 YSYEKL. UMIs were added to TCR cDNA along with a universal primer site when it was made by 5'RACE template switching. Via MiXCR, TCRdb re-called the 5' RACE reads, giving one row per CDR3 protein. The sample contains approximately 240,000 distinct CDR3 sequences, approximately 3.6% of which appear only once. Broader study findings: Repertoires obtained by FACS sorting could include abundant clonotypes that entered as contaminants from the bulk population. Once the booster was given, most primary-vaccination clones reappeared, at about 96% for CD4 and 88% for CD8. Secondary responses were weaker yet peaked faster, day 5 versus 15.

This clonotype was recorded many times. Its antigen is currently unknown. This clonotype was obtained from a man aged 18 to 35 who received the YFV17D yellow fever vaccine. The V and J genes are TRBV4-1 and TRBJ1-1; no firm D call. The source was PBMCs, collected 15 days after the yellow fever booster vaccination. The CDR3 DNA sequence: TGCGCCAGCAGATCAGGCGGGACTGAAGCTTTCTTT. This sequence encodes CASRSGGTEAFF.